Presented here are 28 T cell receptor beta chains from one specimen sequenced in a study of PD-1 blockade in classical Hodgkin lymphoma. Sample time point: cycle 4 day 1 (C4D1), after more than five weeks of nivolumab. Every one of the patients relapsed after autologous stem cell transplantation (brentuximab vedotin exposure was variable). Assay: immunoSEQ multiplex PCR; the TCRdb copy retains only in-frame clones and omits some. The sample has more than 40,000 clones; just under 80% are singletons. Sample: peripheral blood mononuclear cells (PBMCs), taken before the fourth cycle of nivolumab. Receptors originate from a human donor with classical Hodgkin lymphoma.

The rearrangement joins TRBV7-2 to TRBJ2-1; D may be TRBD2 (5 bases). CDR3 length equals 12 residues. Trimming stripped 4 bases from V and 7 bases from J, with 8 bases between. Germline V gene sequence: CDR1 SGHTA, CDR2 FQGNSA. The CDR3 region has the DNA TGTGCCAGCAGCTCCCCGGGGAATGAGCAGTTCTTC. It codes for CASSSPGNEQFF. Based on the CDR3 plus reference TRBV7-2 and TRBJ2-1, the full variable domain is GAGVSQSPSNKVTEKGKDVELRCDPISGHTALYWYRQSLGQGLEFLIYFQGNSAPDKSGLPSDRFSAERTGGSVSTLTIQRTQQEDSAVYLCASSSPGNEQFFGPGTRLTVL.

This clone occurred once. CDR3 sequence (DNA): TGTGCCAGCAGCCTAACCGCGAGCTCCTACAATGAGCAGTTCTTC. Amino acids: CASSLTASSYNEQFF. The rearrangement links TRBV9 to TRBJ2-1, with D unresolved. Trimming cost V 4 bases and J 0 bases, with 11 bases left between them. This CDR3 spans 15 amino acids. Per germline, CDR1 SGDLS and CDR2 YYNGEE.

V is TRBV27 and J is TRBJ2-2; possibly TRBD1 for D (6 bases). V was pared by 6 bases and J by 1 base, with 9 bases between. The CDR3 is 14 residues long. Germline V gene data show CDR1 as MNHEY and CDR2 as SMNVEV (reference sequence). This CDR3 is CASRIQGNTGELFF. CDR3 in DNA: TGTGCCAGCAGAATACAGGGGAACACCGGGGAGCTGTTTTTT.

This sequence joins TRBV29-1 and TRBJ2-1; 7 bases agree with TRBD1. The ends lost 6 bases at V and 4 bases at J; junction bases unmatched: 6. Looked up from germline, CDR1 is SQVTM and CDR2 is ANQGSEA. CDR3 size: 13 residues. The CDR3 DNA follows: TGCAGCGTGGCCGGGACAGAATACAATGAGCAGTTCTTC. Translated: CSVAGTEYNEQFF.

CDR3 bases: TGTGCCAGCAGCTTTGGGGGGAATAGCAATCAGCCCCAGCATTTT. Its protein product is CASSFGGNSNQPQHF. V and J are TRBV5-4 and TRBJ1-5, with D perhaps TRBD1 (5 bases). The germline V gene encodes CDR1 SGHNT and CDR2 YYREEE (reference sequence). V was clipped by 2 bases and J by 0 bases, with 9 bases between them. CDR3 length: 15 amino acids.

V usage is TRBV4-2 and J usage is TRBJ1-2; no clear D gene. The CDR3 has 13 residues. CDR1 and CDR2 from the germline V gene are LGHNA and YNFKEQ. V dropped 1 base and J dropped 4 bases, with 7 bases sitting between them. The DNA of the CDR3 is TGTGCCAGCAGCCAAGGTGCTTCCTATGGCTACACCTTC. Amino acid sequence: CASSQGASYGYTF.

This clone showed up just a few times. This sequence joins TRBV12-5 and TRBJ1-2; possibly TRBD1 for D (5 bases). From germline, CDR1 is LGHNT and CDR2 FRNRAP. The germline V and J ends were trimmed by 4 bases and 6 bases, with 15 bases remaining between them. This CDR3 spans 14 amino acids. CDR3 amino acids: CASGSDSQGHGYTF. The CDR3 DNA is TGTGCTAGTGGTTCAGACTCCCAGGGACATGGCTACACCTTC.

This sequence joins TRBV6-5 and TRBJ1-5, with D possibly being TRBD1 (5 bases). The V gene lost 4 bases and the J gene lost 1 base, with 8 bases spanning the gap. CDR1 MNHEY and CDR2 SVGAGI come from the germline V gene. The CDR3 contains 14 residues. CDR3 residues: CASSWGFSNQPQHF. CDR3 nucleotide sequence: TGTGCCAGCAGTTGGGGGTTCAGCAATCAGCCCCAGCATTTT.

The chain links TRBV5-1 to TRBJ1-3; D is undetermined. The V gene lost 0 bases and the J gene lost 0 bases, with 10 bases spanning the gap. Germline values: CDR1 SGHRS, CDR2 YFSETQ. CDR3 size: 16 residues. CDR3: CASSLAHGNSGNTIYF. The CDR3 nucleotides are TGCGCCAGCAGCTTGGCCCACGGGAACTCTGGAAACACCATATATTTT.

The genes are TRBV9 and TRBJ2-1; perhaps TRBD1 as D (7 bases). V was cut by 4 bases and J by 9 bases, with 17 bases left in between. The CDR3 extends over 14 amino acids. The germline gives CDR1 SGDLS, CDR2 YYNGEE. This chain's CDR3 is CASSPRTGGGEQFF. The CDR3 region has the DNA TGTGCCAGCAGCCCTAGGACAGGAGGGGGTGAGCAGTTCTTC.

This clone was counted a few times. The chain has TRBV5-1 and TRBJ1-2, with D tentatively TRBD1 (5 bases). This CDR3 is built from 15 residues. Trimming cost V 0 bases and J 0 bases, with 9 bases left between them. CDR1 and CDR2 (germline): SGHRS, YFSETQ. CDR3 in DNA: TGCGCCAGCAGCTTGGCTCAGACAGCTAACTATGGCTACACCTTC. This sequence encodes CASSLAQTANYGYTF.

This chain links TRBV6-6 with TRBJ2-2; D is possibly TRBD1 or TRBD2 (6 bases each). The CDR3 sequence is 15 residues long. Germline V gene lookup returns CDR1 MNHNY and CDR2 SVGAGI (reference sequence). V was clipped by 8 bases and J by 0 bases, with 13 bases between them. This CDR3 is CASLRGDANTGELFF. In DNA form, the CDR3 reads TGTGCCAGCTTGAGGGGGGATGCGAACACCGGGGAGCTGTTTTTT.

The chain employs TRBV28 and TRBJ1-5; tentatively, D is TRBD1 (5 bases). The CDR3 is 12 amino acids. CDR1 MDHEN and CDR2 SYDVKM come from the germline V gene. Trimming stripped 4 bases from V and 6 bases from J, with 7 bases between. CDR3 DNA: TGTGCCAGCAGTTGGACACCTCAGCCCCAGCATTTT. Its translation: CASSWTPQPQHF.

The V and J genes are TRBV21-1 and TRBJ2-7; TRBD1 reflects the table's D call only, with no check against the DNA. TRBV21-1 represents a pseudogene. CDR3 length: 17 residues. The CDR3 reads CASSKERQAIISYEQYF. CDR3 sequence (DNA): TGTGCCAGCAGCAAAGAACGCCAGGCCATCATTTCCTACGAGCAGTACTTC.

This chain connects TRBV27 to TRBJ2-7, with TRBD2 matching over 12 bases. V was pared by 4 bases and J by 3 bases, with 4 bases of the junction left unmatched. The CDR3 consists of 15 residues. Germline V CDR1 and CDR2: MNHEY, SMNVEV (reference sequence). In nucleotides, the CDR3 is TGTGCCAGCAGTTCCGGACTAGCGGGGAACTACGAGCAGTACTTC. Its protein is CASSSGLAGNYEQYF.

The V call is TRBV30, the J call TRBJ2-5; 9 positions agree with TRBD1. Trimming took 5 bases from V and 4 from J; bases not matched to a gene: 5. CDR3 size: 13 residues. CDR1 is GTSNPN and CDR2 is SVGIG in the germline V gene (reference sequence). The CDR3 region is CAWGTGTGETQYF. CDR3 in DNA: TGTGCCTGGGGGACAGGGACTGGAGAGACCCAGTACTTC.

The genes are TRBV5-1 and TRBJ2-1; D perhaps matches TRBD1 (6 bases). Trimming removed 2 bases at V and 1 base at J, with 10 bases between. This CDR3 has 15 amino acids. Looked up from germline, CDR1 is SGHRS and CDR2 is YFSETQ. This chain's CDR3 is CASSLDTGSYNEQFF. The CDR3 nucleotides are TGCGCCAGCAGCTTAGACACAGGGTCCTACAATGAGCAGTTCTTC.

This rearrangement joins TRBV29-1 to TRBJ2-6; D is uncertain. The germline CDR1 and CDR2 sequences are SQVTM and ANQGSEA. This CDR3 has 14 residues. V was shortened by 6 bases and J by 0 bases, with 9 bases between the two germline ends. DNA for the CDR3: TGCAGCGTGCACCAGGACTCTGGGGCCAACGTCCTGACTTTC. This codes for CSVHQDSGANVLTF.

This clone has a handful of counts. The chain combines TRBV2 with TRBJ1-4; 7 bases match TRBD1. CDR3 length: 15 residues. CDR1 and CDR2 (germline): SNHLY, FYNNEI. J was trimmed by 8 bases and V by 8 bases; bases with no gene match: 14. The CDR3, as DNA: TGTGCCAGCCAGAGACAGGGAAGTAACCACGAAAAACTGTTTTTT. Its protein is CASQRQGSNHEKLFF.

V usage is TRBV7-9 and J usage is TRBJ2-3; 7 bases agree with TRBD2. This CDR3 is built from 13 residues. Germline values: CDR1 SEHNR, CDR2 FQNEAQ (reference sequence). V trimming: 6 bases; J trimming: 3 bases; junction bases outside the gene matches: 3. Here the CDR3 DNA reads TGTGCCAGCAGGGGGGAGGGGACAGATACGCAGTATTTT. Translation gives CASRGEGTDTQYF. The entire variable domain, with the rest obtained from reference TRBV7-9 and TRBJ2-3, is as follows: DTGVSQNPRHKITKRGQNVTFRCDPISEHNRLYWYRQTLGQGPEFLTYFQNEAQLEKSRLLSDRFSAERPKGSFSTLEIQRTEQGDSAMYLCASRGEGTDTQYFGPGTRLTVL.

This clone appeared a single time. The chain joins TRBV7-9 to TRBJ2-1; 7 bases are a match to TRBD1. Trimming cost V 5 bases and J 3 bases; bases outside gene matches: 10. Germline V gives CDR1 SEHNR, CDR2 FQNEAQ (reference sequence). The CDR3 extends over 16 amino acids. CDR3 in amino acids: CASSPLPGQYYNEQFF. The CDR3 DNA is TGTGCCAGCAGCCCCCTACCGGGACAGTACTACAATGAGCAGTTCTTC. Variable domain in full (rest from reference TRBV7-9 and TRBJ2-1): DTGVSQNPRHKITKRGQNVTFRCDPISEHNRLYWYRQTLGQGPEFLTYFQNEAQLEKSRLLSDRFSAERPKGSFSTLEIQRTEQGDSAMYLCASSPLPGQYYNEQFFGPGTRLTVL.

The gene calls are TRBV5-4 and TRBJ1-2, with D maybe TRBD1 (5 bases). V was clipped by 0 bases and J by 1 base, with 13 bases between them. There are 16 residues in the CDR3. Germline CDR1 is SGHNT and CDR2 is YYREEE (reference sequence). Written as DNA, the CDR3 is TGTGCCAGCAGCTTGGAAGCGGGGGACTTTAACTATGGCTACACCTTC. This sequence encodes CASSLEAGDFNYGYTF.

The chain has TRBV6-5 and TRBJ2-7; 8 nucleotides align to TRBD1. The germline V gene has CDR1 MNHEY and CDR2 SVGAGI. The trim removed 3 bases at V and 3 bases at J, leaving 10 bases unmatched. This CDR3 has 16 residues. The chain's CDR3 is CASSYRTGSGVYEQYF. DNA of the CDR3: TGTGCCAGCAGTTATAGGACAGGGAGTGGAGTCTACGAGCAGTACTTC.

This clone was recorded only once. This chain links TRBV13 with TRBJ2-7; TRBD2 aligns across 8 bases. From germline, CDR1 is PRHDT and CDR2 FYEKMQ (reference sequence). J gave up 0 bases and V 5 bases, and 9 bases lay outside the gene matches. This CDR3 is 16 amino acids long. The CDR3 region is CASSPPSGGHSYEQYF. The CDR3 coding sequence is TGTGCCAGCAGCCCCCCAAGCGGGGGCCACTCCTACGAGCAGTACTTC.

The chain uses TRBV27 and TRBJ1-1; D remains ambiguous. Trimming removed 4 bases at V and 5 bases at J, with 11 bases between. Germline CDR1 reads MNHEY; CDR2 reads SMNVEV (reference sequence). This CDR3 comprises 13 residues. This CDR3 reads CASSSFFRTEAFF. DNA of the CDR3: TGTGCCAGCAGTTCTTTTTTCCGGACTGAAGCTTTCTTT.

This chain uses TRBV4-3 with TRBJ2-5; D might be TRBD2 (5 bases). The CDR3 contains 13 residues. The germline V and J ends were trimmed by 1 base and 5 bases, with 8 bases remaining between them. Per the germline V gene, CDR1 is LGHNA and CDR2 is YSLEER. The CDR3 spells CASSQGEWETQYF. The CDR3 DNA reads TGCGCCAGCAGCCAAGGGGAGTGGGAGACCCAGTACTTC.

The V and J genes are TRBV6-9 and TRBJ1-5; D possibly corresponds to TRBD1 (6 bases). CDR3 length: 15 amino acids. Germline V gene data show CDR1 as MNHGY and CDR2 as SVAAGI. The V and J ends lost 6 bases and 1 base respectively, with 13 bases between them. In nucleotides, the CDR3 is TGTGCCAGCAGGGGGGGCCAAGGAAGCAATCAGCCCCAGCATTTT. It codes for CASRGGQGSNQPQHF.

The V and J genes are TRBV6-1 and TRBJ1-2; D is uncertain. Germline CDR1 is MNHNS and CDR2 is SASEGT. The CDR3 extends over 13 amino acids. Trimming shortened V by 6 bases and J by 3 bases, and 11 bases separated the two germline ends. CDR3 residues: CASSPGKDYGYTF. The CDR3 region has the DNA TGTGCCAGCAGCCCGGGCAAGGACTATGGCTACACCTTC.